The present T cell receptor (beta chain) was sequenced within a study of T cell responses to AZD1222 COVID-19 vaccine. Trimming removed 5 bases from V and 1 base from J, with 11 bases in between. The germline V gene encodes CDR1 MNHEY and CDR2 SVGAGI. This CDR3 has 15 residues. Sequencing was performed with immunoSEQ multiplex PCR; in TCRdb, only in-frame clones are kept and a portion is missing. This table has approximately 110,000 clones, approximately 91% appearing once. Concerning this clone: Its target is not known.

Whole-study findings and limits: The reported proportion of spike-specific TCRs targeting unmutated variant regions was nearly half. Breadth and depth of Spike-specific TCRs rose after two AZD1222 doses.

The chain couples TRBV6-5 to TRBJ2-2, with D possibly matching TRBD2 (6 bases). The sample was peripheral blood, taken on day 0 of AZD1222 vaccination. This sequence was found in an adult in good health. For the CDR3, the DNA is TGTGCCAGCAGTCCCCTGGGGGGGAACACCGGGGAGCTGTTTTTT. Translated, it gives CASSPLGGNTGELFF.